The source of this TCR beta chain is a study of T cell responses to AZD1222 COVID-19 vaccine. Regarding the study as a whole: Vaccine-associated CD4 TCRs ranged over spike, dominating at 160-218 and 743-854. It should be noted that donors were predominantly white British and more often female, and clonal diversity was possibly underestimated.

This clone was detected once. Its antigen remains unknown. Assay used: immunoSEQ multiplex PCR; TCRdb lists only in-frame clones, some missing. Among about 180,000 clones, roughly 88% were seen once, and the ten largest hold around 7.9%. This CDR3 contains 13 residues. Germline V gives CDR1 KGHSH, CDR2 LQKENI. V lost 3 bases, J lost 8 bases, and 13 bases lay in between. The sequence was collected from an adult in good health. The sequenced sample was peripheral blood, obtained on day 0 of AZD1222 vaccination. The genes are TRBV18 and TRBJ1-1; possible D gene TRBD1, 5 bases. The CDR3 DNA reads TGTGCCAGCTCACCCCGGGACCTCTTGGAAGCTTTCTTT. It is translated as CASSPRDLLEAFF. The variable domain in full, completed from reference TRBV18 and TRBJ1-1, reads NAGVMQNPRHLVRRRGQEARLRCSPMKGHSHVYWYRQLPEEGLKFMVYLQKENIIDESGMPKERFSAEFPKEGPSILRIQQVVRGDSAAYFCASSPRDLLEAFFGQGTRLTVV.